Included here is one TCR beta chain sequence, with context. The antigen is not known. Only in-frame clones appear in the TCRdb table, and some are missing; sequencing was by immunoSEQ multiplex PCR. The sample yields some 86,000 clones, about 92% seen once. These data come from a study of T cell responses to AZD1222 COVID-19 vaccine. The study, taken as a whole, reports: Targets within unmutated variant regions were reportedly found for nearly half of spike-specific TCRs. Donors were chiefly white British, with a greater number of females, and clonal diversity was perhaps underestimated.

The ends were cut back, 2 bases at V and 4 bases at J, with 12 bases in the middle. CDR1 and CDR2 from the germline V gene are SGHRS and YFSETQ. This CDR3 region has 14 residues. This chain connects TRBV5-1 to TRBJ1-2, with no clear D. The sequence derives from an adult in good health. The source material was peripheral blood, sampled on day 0 of AZD1222 vaccination. As DNA, the CDR3 is TGCGCCAGCAGCTTCGCGCCTGCGGCCTATGGCTACACCTTC. Protein: CASSFAPAAYGYTF.